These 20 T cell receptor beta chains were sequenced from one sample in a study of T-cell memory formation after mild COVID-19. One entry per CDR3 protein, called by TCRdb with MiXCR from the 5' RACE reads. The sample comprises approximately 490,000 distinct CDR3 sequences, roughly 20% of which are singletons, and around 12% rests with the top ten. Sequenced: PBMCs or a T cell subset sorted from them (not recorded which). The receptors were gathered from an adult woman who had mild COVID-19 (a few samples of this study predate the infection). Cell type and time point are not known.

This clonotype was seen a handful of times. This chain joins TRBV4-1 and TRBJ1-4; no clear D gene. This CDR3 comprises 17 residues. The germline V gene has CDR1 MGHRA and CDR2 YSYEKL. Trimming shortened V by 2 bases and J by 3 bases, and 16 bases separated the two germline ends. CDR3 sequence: CASSQPTEEGANEKLFF. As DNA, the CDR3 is TGCGCCAGCAGCCAACCCACGGAGGAAGGTGCTAATGAAAAACTGTTTTTT.

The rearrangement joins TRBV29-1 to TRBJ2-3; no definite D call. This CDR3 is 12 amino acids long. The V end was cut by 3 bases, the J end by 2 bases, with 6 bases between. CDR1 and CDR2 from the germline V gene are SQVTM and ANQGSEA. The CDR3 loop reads CSVEGPTDTQYF. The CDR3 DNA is TGCAGCGTTGAGGGTCCCACAGATACGCAGTATTTT.

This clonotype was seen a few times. The DNA for the CDR3 is TGCAGTGCTAGTCACCTAACTGACTCCTATGGCTACACCTTC. This codes for CSASHLTDSYGYTF. V is TRBV20-1 and J is TRBJ1-2; D gene ambiguous. CDR3 size: 14 residues. CDR1 is DFQATT and CDR2 is SNEGSKA in the germline V gene (reference sequence). The ends were cut back, 3 bases at V and 4 bases at J, with 15 bases in the middle.

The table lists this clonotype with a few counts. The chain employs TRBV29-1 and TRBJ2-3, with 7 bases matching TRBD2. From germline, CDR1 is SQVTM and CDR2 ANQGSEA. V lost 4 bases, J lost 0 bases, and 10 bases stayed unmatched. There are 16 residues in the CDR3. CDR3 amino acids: CSVGGRDFPSTDTQYF. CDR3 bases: TGCAGCGTTGGGGGGAGGGACTTCCCTAGCACAGATACGCAGTATTTT.

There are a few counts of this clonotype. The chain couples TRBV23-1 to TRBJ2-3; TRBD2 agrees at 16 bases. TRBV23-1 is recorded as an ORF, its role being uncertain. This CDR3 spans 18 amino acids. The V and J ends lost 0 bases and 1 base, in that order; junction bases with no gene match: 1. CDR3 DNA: TGCGCCAGCAGTCAATCGGGACTAGCGGGAGGGGGCACAGATACGCAGTATTTT. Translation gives CASSQSGLAGGGTDTQYF.

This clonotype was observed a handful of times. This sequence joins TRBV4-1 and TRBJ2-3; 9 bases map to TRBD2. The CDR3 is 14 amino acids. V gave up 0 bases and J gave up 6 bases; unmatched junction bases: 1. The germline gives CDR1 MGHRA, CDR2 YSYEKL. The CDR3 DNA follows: TGCGCCAGCAGCCAAGATGGACTAGCGGATACGCAGTATTTT. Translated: CASSQDGLADTQYF.

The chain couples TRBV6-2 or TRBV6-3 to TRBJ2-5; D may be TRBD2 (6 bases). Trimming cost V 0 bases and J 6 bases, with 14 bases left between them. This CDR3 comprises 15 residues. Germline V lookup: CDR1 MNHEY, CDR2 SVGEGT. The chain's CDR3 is CASSYSNGGRKTQYF. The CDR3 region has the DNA TGTGCCAGCAGTTACTCGAACGGAGGGAGGAAGACCCAGTACTTC.

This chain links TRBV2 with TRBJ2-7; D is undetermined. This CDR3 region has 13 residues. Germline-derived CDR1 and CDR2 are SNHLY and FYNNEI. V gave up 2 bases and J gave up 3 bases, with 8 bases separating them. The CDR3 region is CASSERLLYEQYF. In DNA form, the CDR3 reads TGTGCCAGCAGTGAAAGGCTACTCTACGAGCAGTACTTC.

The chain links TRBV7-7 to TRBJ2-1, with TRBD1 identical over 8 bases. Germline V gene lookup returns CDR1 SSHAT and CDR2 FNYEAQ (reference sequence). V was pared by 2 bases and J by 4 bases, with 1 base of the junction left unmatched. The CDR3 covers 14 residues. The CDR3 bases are TGTGCCAGCAGCTTATACAGGGGGTACAATGAGCAGTTCTTC. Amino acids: CASSLYRGYNEQFF.

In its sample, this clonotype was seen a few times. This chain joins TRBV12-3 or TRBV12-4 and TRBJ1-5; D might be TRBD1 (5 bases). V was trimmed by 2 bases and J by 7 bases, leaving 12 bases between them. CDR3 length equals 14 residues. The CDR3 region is CASSLRQGRQPQHF. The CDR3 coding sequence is TGTGCCAGCAGTTTAAGGCAGGGAAGGCAGCCCCAGCATTTT.

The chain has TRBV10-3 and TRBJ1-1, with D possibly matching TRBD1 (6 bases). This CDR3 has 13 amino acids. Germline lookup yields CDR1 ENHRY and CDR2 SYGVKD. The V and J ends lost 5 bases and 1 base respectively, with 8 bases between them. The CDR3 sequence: CAISLRGNTEAFF. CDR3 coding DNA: TGTGCCATCAGTCTCAGGGGGAACACTGAAGCTTTCTTT.

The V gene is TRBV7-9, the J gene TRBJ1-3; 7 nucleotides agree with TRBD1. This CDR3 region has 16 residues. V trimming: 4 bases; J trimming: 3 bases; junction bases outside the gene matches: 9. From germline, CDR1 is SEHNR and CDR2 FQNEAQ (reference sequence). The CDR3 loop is CASSSASQGVGNTIYF. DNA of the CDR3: TGTGCCAGCAGCTCCGCCTCGCAGGGGGTTGGAAACACCATATATTTT.

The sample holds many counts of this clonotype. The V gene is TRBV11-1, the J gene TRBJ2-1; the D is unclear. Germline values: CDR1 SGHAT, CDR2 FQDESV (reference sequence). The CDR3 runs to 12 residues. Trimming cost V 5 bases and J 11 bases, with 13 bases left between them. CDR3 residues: CASSVDSMQQFF. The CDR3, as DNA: TGTGCCAGCAGCGTCGACTCGATGCAGCAGTTCTTC.

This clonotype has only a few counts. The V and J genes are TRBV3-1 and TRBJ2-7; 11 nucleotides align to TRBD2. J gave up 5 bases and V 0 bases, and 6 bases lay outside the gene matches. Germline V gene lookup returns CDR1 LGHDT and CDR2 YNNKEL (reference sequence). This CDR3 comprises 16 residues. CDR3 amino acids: CASSQDGLAGGDEQYF. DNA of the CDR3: TGTGCCAGCAGCCAAGATGGCCTAGCGGGAGGAGACGAGCAGTACTTC.

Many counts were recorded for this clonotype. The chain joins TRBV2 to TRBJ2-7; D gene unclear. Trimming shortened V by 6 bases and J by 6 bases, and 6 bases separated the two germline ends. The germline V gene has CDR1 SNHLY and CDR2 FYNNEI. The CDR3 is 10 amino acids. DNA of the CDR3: TGTGCCAGCAGGCCTCTCGAGCAGTACTTC. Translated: CASRPLEQYF.

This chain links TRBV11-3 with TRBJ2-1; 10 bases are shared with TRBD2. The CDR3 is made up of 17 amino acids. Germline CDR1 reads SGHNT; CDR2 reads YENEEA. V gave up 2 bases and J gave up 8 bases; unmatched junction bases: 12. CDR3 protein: CASSLLSGRASADEQFF. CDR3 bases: TGTGCCAGCAGCTTATTGAGCGGGAGGGCCAGCGCGGATGAGCAGTTCTTC.

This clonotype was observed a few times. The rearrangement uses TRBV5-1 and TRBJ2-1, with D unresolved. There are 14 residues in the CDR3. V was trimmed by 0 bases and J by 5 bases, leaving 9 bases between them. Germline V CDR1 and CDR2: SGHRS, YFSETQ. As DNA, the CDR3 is TGCGCCAGCAGCTTGGGAGACGTCAACAATGAGCAGTTCTTC. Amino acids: CASSLGDVNNEQFF.

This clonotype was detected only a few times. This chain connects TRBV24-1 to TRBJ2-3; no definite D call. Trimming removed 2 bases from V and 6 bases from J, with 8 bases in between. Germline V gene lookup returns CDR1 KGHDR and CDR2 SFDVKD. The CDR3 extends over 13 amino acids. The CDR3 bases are TGTGCCACCAGTGATTCTACCCGGGATACGCAGTATTTT. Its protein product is CATSDSTRDTQYF.

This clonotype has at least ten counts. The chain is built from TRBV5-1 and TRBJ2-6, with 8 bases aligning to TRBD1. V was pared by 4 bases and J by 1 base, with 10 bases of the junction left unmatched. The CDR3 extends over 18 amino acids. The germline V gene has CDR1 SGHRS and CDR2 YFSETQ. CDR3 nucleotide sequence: TGCGCCAGCAGCCCAGGACAGGGTTTTTATTCTGGGGCCAACGTCCTGACTTTC. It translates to CASSPGQGFYSGANVLTF.

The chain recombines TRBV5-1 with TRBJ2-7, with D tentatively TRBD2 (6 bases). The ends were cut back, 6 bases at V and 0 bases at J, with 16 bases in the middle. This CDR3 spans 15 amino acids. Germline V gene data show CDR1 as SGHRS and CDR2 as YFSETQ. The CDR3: CASNPGTSHSYEQYF. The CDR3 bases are TGCGCCAGCAACCCCGGGACTTCTCACTCCTACGAGCAGTACTTC.